This T cell receptor beta chain is drawn from a study of shared clonotypes between healthy human individuals. Genomic DNA of every subset was divided equally among multiple immunoSEQ plates. PCR replicates performed on unsorted PBMC used 300 to 350 ng DNA, 25,000 to 35,000 T cell genomes. The table came from immunoSEQ multiplex PCR; TCRdb's copy has only in-frame clones and leaves some out. Among approximately 460,000 clones listed, roughly three quarters were seen once. On this clone itself: Its matching antigen is unknown.

Findings and limits, study-wide: An expected dependence of interdonor clonotype sharing on sequencing depth was noted.

The germline V gene has CDR1 MNHNS and CDR2 SASEGT. V trimming: 6 bases; J trimming: 5 bases; junction bases outside the gene matches: 7. This CDR3 spans 14 amino acids. The V gene is TRBV6-1, the J gene TRBJ1-3, with TRBD1 identical over 7 bases. This receptor was taken from a woman aged 40 to 50 in good health. Some clones in this sample may be carry-over from other donors' samples. Material for sequencing was PBMCs. The CDR3 loop is CASSPTGLRNTIYF. CDR3 DNA: TGTGCCAGCAGCCCGACAGGGCTGAGAAACACCATATATTTT.